Reported below is one T cell receptor (beta chain). Its antigen is as yet unknown. The sample comes from a study of T-cell memory formation after mild COVID-19. Findings of the study overall: Mostly located in CM and EM were contracting CD4+ clones, with contracting CD8+ clones located in EMRA. CD4/CD8 balance characterized clones contracting day 15 to 85, and CD4+ skew characterized later expanders.

Libraries for TCRalpha and TCRbeta carried sample barcodes and unique molecular identifiers via 5'RACE. Using its own MiXCR run on the 5' RACE reads, TCRdb lists one record per CDR3 protein. The table shows about 84,000 distinct CDR3 sequences, with approximately 14% occurring only once. The CDR3 length is 13 residues. V was pared by 2 bases and J by 5 bases, with 9 bases between. CDR1 is KGHSH and CDR2 is LQKENI in the germline V gene. This receptor was obtained from an adult woman who had mild COVID-19 (a few samples of this study predate the infection). Cell type and time point are not known. Sequencing used PBMCs or a T cell subset sorted from them (not recorded which). The rearrangement uses TRBV18 and TRBJ1-1; no definite D call. The CDR3 DNA reads TGTGCCAGCTCACCAGGGGAGGAGACTGAAGCTTTCTTT. Translated, it gives CASSPGEETEAFF. The variable domain in full, with the rest retrieved from reference TRBV18 and TRBJ1-1, is NAGVMQNPRHLVRRRGQEARLRCSPMKGHSHVYWYRQLPEEGLKFMVYLQKENIIDESGMPKERFSAEFPKEGPSILRIQQVVRGDSAAYFCASSPGEETEAFFGQGTRLTVV.